The rows below give T cell receptor beta chains drawn from one sample of a study of human T cells and chemical hapten exposure. TCRdb itself ran the RACE reads through MiXCR, one entry per CDR3 protein. Here the sample spans around 120,000 distinct CDR3 sequences, roughly 13% being singletons. The material sequenced was whole blood, taken in connection with sensitization to the hapten diphenylcyclopropenone (DPC). The receptors stem from a man between 18 and 35 years old with alopecia areata. Some clones in this sample may be carry-over from other donors' samples. CDR3s include the opening cysteine and the closing phenylalanine or tryptophan. The D gene is left open where the match is weak. Rows may omit the clone size; those that give it use once, few, many or a size class.

D	size	V	J	DNA	CDR3
.	many	TRBV6-6	TRBJ1-5	TGTGCCAGCAGTTACGGAGGACCCGTCTCCCAAAATAGCAATCAGCCCCAGCATTTT	CASSYGGPVSQNSNQPQHF
.	.	TRBV11-3	TRBJ1-2	TGTGCCAGCAGCAAGGTGCCCAATGGCTACACCTTC	CASSKVPNGYTF
.	.	TRBV6-2/TRBV6-3	TRBJ1-6	TGTGCCAGCAGTTCGGACGGGAGCTCCTATAATTCACCCCTCCACTTT	CASSSDGSSYNSPLHF
.	.	TRBV5-1	TRBJ2-3	TGCGCCAGCAGCTTCAGTAACCTTAAGGACACAGATACGCAGTATTTT	CASSFSNLKDTDTQYF
.	few	TRBV20-1	TRBJ2-1	TGCAGTGCTATCGGACGCAACTCCTACAATGAGCAGTTCTTC	CSAIGRNSYNEQFF
.	few	TRBV7-2	TRBJ2-3	TGTGCCAGCAGCTTAAGGGGTGGACAGTCCCTACAAGGGCCGGGGAATACGCAGTATTTT	CASSLRGGQSLQGPGNTQYF
TRBD1	.	TRBV10-3	TRBJ1-1	TGTGCCAGTGATAAGACAGGGAAGAACACTGAAGCTTTCTTT	CASDKTGKNTEAFF
TRBD1	few	TRBV19	TRBJ2-7	TGTGCCAGTAGTGAGCCTTACAGGGGCGAGCAGTACTTC	CASSEPYRGEQYF
.	few	TRBV7-3	TRBJ2-7	TGTGCCAGCAGCTTAACAGCGGCGGGCTACGAGCAGTACTTC	CASSLTAAGYEQYF
.	few	TRBV14	TRBJ2-2	TGTGCCAGCAGCCAACGGGGACTGAACACCGGGGAGCTGTTTTTT	CASSQRGLNTGELFF
.	few	TRBV28	TRBJ2-2	TGTGCCAGCAGCTCGAACAGGGCGGCGAACACCGGGGAGCTGTTTTTT	CASSSNRAANTGELFF
.	few	TRBV7-9	TRBJ2-3	TGTGCCAGCAGCTTCCCTACCTTGGGAGATACGCAGTATTTT	CASSFPTLGDTQYF
.	few	TRBV7-9	TRBJ2-5	TGTGCCAGCAGCTTATTTGAGGGGCAAGAGACCCAGTACTTC	CASSLFEGQETQYF
.	many	TRBV5-1	TRBJ1-1	TGCGCCAGCAGCTTCAGTGTGAACACTGAAGCTTTCTTT	CASSFSVNTEAFF
TRBD1	.	TRBV7-8	TRBJ2-7	TGTGCCAGCAGCTTAGCGGGACAGGCCTCCCACGAGCAGTACTTC	CASSLAGQASHEQYF
.	many	TRBV6-5	TRBJ1-6	TGTGCCAGCAGGAGACTGGAGAATTCACCCCTCCACTTT	CASRRLENSPLHF
.	.	TRBV7-9	TRBJ1-1	TGTGCCAGCAGCACCACGTCCCAGGCCGAAGCTTTCTTT	CASSTTSQAEAFF
.	.	TRBV29-1	TRBJ2-1	TGCAGCGTTGCGGAATTCTACAATGAGCAGTTCTTC	CSVAEFYNEQFF
.	few	TRBV4-1	TRBJ2-7	TGCGCCAGCAGCCAATCGGGTTCCTACGAGCAGTACTTC	CASSQSGSYEQYF
TRBD1	.	TRBV6-5	TRBJ2-1	TGTGCCAGCAGCCCCGTAGGACAGGGCTACAATGAGCAGTTCTTC	CASSPVGQGYNEQFF
.	few	TRBV20-1	TRBJ1-2	TGCAGTGCCTCCGCGGGTCAGAACGATCCCCGAAGCTATGGCTACACCTTC	CSASAGQNDPRSYGYTF
TRBD1	many	TRBV7-8	TRBJ1-6	TGTGCCAGCAGCTTAAACGGACAGGATAATTCACCCCTCCACTTT	CASSLNGQDNSPLHF
TRBD1	few	TRBV14	TRBJ2-6	TGTGCCAGCAGCCTTAGGACAGGGTTAACTGGGGCCAACGTCCTGACTTTC	CASSLRTGLTGANVLTF
TRBD1	.	TRBV28	TRBJ2-3	TGTGCCAGCAGTCGGACAGGGGCCACAGATACGCAGTATTTT	CASSRTGATDTQYF
.	once	TRBV2	TRBJ1-4	TGTGCCAGCAGACAGGCGTCCCCTAATGAAAAACTGTTTTTT	CASRQASPNEKLFF
TRBD1	many	TRBV6-6	TRBJ2-7	TGTGCCAGCAGTTATGGGGGACAGGGGCAGGCCTACGAGCAGTACTTC	CASSYGGQGQAYEQYF
.	.	TRBV28	TRBJ2-1	TGTGCCAGCACCCTTAGCGTATCCTACAATGAGCAGTTCTTC	CASTLSVSYNEQFF
.	.	TRBV12-3/TRBV12-4	TRBJ2-6	TGTGCCAGCAGTTTTAAATTCAGTACGGAGCCTGGCTCTGGGGCCAACGTCCTGACTTTC	CASSFKFSTEPGSGANVLTF
TRBD1	few	TRBV18	TRBJ1-5	TGTGCCAGCTCACGCACCGGACAGGGCAATCAGCCCCAGCATTTT	CASSRTGQGNQPQHF
.	many	TRBV29-1	TRBJ2-2	TGCAGCGTTGAGTTGACAGGAGAGAACACCGGGGAGCTGTTTTTT	CSVELTGENTGELFF
.	medium-sized	TRBV28	TRBJ2-2	TGTGCCAGCAGTTTACAAAGTGACAGGGAGGTCGGGGAGCTGTTTTTT	CASSLQSDREVGELFF
.	few	TRBV6-6	TRBJ2-7	TGTGCCAGCAGTGGACCTACGAAGGGGAAGTACGAGCAGTACTTC	CASSGPTKGKYEQYF
.	few	TRBV10-3	TRBJ1-1	TGTGCCATCAGTGAACGGAGAGATGAAGCTTTCTTT	CAISERRDEAFF
TRBD2	many	TRBV10-2	TRBJ2-2	TGCGCCAGCAGTGCAGGGAGGCTAGCGGGGAACACCGGGGAGCTGTTTTTT	CASSAGRLAGNTGELFF
.	few	TRBV7-2	TRBJ1-4	TGTGCCAGCAGCTTAAACAGGCTCGAAAAACTGTTTTTT	CASSLNRLEKLFF
.	few	TRBV4-1	TRBJ1-1	TGCGCCAGCAGCCAAGATCCCCGTTCGGGGGAGTATGGTGAAGCTTTCTTT	CASSQDPRSGEYGEAFF
TRBD1	few	TRBV4-2	TRBJ1-4	TGTGCCAGCAGCCAAGAAGGACAGGGAACTAATGAAAAACTGTTTTTT	CASSQEGQGTNEKLFF
TRBD1	many	TRBV10-2	TRBJ1-3	TGCGCCAGCAGTCGGACAGGGGGTGGAAACACCATATATTTT	CASSRTGGGNTIYF
.	many	TRBV7-3	TRBJ2-5	TGTGCCAGCAGCTTAAACAGGGAAGAGACCCAGTACTTC	CASSLNREETQYF
TRBD1	few	TRBV19	TRBJ2-2	TGTGCCAGTATTTGGGGACAGGGGGCGTCCGGGGAGCTGTTTTTT	CASIWGQGASGELFF
.	many	TRBV6-2/TRBV6-3	TRBJ2-2	TGTGCCAGCAGCCCTGGGCGAACCGGGGAGCTGTTTTTT	CASSPGRTGELFF
.	.	TRBV6-6	TRBJ1-2	TGTGCCAGCAGTTACGACGGAGATGGCTACACCTTC	CASSYDGDGYTF
TRBD1	.	TRBV28	TRBJ1-3	TGTGCCAGCAGCTGGACAGGGGTCGGAAACACCATATATTTT	CASSWTGVGNTIYF
TRBD1	many	TRBV6-5	TRBJ1-4	TGTGCCAGCAGTTACTCGATCGGGACAGGGGGTGAAAAACTGTTTTTT	CASSYSIGTGGEKLFF
.	.	TRBV27	TRBJ1-2	TGTGCCAGCAGTTTGGATGGGCGAATTGGCTACACCTTC	CASSLDGRIGYTF
.	.	TRBV25-1	TRBJ2-6	TGTGCCAGTGGGGAGTCGGTTGGGGCCAACGTCCTGACTTTC	CASGESVGANVLTF
.	.	TRBV19	TRBJ2-7	TGTGCCAGTAGCCCCTCGGGACAACGCTACGAGCAGTACTTC	CASSPSGQRYEQYF
.	few	TRBV29-1	TRBJ2-3	TGCAGCGTTGGACCCAGCGCCCCAGATACGCAGTATTTT	CSVGPSAPDTQYF
.	few	TRBV7-2	TRBJ1-1	TGTGCCAGCACCCCATCCGGGAAGAACACTGAAGCTTTCTTT	CASTPSGKNTEAFF
.	.	TRBV7-6	TRBJ1-3	TGTGCCAGCAGCTCACACATTCTGAGCACCATATATTTT	CASSSHILSTIYF
.	few	TRBV6-5	TRBJ2-3	TGTGCCAGCAGCCAGAGGGTGCTCGCGGTTCCTTTTCGGCCGGTGGGGAGCACAGATACGCAGTATTTT	CASSQRVLAVPFRPVGSTDTQYF
TRBD1	.	TRBV3-1	TRBJ1-2	TGTGCCAGCAGCCGGACAGGGTGGCGGACTAACTATGGCTACACCTTC	CASSRTGWRTNYGYTF